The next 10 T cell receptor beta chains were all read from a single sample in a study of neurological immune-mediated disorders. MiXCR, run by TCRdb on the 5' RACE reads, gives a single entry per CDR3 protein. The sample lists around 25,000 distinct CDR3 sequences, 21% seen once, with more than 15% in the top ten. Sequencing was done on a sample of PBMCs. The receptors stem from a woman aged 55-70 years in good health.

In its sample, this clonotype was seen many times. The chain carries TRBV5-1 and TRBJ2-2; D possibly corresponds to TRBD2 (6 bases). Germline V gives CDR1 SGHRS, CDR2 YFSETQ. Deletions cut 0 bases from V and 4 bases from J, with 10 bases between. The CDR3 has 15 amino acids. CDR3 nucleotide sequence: TGCGCCAGCAGCTTGGAACTAGCAGGCACCGGGGAGCTGTTTTTT. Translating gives CASSLELAGTGELFF.

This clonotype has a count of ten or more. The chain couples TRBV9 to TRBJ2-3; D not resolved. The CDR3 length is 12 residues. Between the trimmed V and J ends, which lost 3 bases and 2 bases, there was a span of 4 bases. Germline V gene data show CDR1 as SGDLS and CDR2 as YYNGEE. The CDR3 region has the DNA TGTGCCAGCAGCGAAATCACAGATACGCAGTATTTT. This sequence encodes CASSEITDTQYF.

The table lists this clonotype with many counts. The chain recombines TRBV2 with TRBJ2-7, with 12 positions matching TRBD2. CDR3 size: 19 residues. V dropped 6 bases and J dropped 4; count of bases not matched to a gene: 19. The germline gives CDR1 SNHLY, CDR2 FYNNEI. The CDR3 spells CASSLPGQGRTSGEYEQYF. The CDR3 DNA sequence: TGTGCCAGCAGCCTGCCGGGACAGGGGAGGACTAGCGGGGAGTACGAGCAGTACTTC.

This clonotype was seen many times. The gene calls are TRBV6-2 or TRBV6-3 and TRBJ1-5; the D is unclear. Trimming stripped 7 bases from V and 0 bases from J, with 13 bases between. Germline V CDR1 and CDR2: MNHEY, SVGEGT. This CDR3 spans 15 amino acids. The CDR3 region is CASKRRAASNQPQHF. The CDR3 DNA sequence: TGTGCCAGCAAGAGAAGGGCGGCTAGCAATCAGCCCCAGCATTTT.

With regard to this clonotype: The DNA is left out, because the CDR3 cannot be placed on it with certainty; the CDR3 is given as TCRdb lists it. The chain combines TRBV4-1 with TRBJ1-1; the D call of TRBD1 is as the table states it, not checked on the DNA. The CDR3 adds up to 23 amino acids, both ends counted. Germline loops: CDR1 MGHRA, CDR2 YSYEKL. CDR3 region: CASSQEPGGSYEQYFGPNTEAFF.

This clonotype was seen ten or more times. Here the CDR3 DNA reads TGCAGCGTTGGGACTGCCAGCCCCTACGAGCAGTACTTC. Residues: CSVGTASPYEQYF. The V call is TRBV29-1, the J call TRBJ2-7; D might be TRBD2 (5 bases). The length of the CDR3 is 13 residues. The V end was cut by 4 bases, the J end by 2 bases, with 12 bases between. Germline loops: CDR1 SQVTM, CDR2 ANQGSEA.

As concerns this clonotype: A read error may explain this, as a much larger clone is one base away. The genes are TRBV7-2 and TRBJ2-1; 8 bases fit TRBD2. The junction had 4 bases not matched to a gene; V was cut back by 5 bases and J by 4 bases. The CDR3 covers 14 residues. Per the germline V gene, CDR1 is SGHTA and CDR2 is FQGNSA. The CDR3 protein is CTSSRGGLYNEQFF. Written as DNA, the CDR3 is TGTACCAGCAGCCGGGGGGGCCTTTACAATGAGCAGTTCTTC.

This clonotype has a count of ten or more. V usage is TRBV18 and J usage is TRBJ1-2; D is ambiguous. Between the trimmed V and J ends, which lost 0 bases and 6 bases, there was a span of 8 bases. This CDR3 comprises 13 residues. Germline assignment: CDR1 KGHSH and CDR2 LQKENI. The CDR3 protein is CASSPPVEDGYTF. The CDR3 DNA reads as TGTGCCAGCTCACCACCGGTGGAGGATGGCTACACCTTC. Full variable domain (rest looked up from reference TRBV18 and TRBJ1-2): NAGVMQNPRHLVRRRGQEARLRCSPMKGHSHVYWYRQLPEEGLKFMVYLQKENIIDESGMPKERFSAEFPKEGPSILRIQQVVRGDSAAYFCASSPPVEDGYTFGSGTRLTVV.

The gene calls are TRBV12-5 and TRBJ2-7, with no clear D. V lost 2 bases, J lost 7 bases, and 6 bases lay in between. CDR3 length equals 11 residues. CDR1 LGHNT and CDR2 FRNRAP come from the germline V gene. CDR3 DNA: TGTGCTAGTGGTTTGAAGTCAGAGCAGTACTTC. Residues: CASGLKSEQYF.

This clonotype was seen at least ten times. The CDR3 DNA reads TGTGCCATCGGCGTTCGGGGGGGGGCCCCCGGGAATGAGCAGTTCTTC. Translating it yields CAIGVRGGAPGNEQFF. The rearrangement uses TRBV10-3 and TRBJ2-1, with 8 bases aligning to TRBD2. The V segment lost 8 bases and the J segment 7 bases; nucleotides outside the gene matches: 16. The CDR3 runs to 16 residues. Germline loops: CDR1 ENHRY, CDR2 SYGVKD.